The rows below give T cell receptor beta chains drawn from one sample of a study of T-cell memory formation after mild COVID-19. A single record per CDR3 protein comes from TCRdb applying MiXCR to the 5' RACE reads. The sample shows 98,000 or so distinct CDR3 sequences, over 15% of them seen only once. Input material: PBMCs or a T cell subset sorted from them (not recorded which). The receptors derive from a man aged 18 to 29 who had mild COVID-19 (a few samples of this study predate the infection). Cell type and time point are not known. CDR3s include the opening cysteine and the closing phenylalanine or tryptophan. The D gene is left open where the match is weak. For some rows the clone size is stated as once, few or many, or as a class when expanded; others skip it.

d_call: NA; v_call: TRBV12-3/TRBV12-4; j_call: TRBJ2-3; clone_size: NA; cdr3_nt: TGTGCCAGCAGTTTGTGGGGGACAGATACGCAGTATTTT; cdr3_aa: CASSLWGTDTQYF
d_call: TRBD1; v_call: TRBV19; j_call: TRBJ2-5; clone_size: once; cdr3_nt: TGTGCCAGTAGTATCGACAGGGAAAAGACCCAGTACTTC; cdr3_aa: CASSIDREKTQYF
d_call: NA; v_call: TRBV6-5; j_call: TRBJ1-1; clone_size: NA; cdr3_nt: TGTGCCACCAACCCGCCCGGGACATTGAACACTGAAGCTTTCTTT; cdr3_aa: CATNPPGTLNTEAFF
d_call: TRBD2; v_call: TRBV5-1; j_call: TRBJ2-3; clone_size: NA; cdr3_nt: TGCGCCAGCAGCTTGGCCGGCGGGGGGCCCGTGGATACGCAGTATTTT; cdr3_aa: CASSLAGGGPVDTQYF
d_call: TRBD2; v_call: TRBV12-3/TRBV12-4; j_call: TRBJ2-3; clone_size: few; cdr3_nt: TGTGCCAGCAGCGAGCGGGGGGCCACAGATACGCAGTATTTT; cdr3_aa: CASSERGATDTQYF
d_call: NA; v_call: TRBV5-6; j_call: TRBJ2-1; clone_size: NA; cdr3_nt: TGTGCCAGCAACCCTAAGGCAGGGGAGAATGAGCAGTTCTTC; cdr3_aa: CASNPKAGENEQFF
d_call: NA; v_call: TRBV5-4; j_call: TRBJ1-2; clone_size: NA; cdr3_nt: TGTGCCAGCAGCTTACAGGGCGTTTTTGGCTACACCTTC; cdr3_aa: CASSLQGVFGYTF
d_call: NA; v_call: TRBV20-1; j_call: TRBJ1-4; clone_size: few; cdr3_nt: TGCAGTGCTATTGCGGGGGGAACAACTAATGAAAAACTGTTTTTT; cdr3_aa: CSAIAGGTTNEKLFF
d_call: NA; v_call: TRBV4-1; j_call: TRBJ1-5; clone_size: NA; cdr3_nt: TGCGCCAGCAGCCAAATATCCACAGCCCACAATCAGCCCCAGCATTTT; cdr3_aa: CASSQISTAHNQPQHF
d_call: NA; v_call: TRBV20-1; j_call: TRBJ2-3; clone_size: NA; cdr3_nt: TGCAGTGCTAGAGAGAGGCCTGCCACAGATACGCAGTATTTT; cdr3_aa: CSARERPATDTQYF
d_call: NA; v_call: TRBV9; j_call: TRBJ2-1; clone_size: NA; cdr3_nt: TGTGCCAGCAGCGCTAGTTACAATGAGCAGTTCTTC; cdr3_aa: CASSASYNEQFF
d_call: TRBD2; v_call: TRBV7-9; j_call: TRBJ2-1; clone_size: many; cdr3_nt: TGTGCCAGCAGCTTAGCACTAGCGGGTTCCTACAATGAGCAGTTCTTC; cdr3_aa: CASSLALAGSYNEQFF
d_call: NA; v_call: TRBV28; j_call: TRBJ2-4; clone_size: few; cdr3_nt: TGTGCCTCACCTAGGCGCAGGGACGCCAAAAACATTCAGTACTTC; cdr3_aa: CASPRRRDAKNIQYF
d_call: TRBD2; v_call: TRBV9; j_call: TRBJ2-1; clone_size: few; cdr3_nt: TGTGCCAGCAGCGTAGGACTAGCGGGGGCCAATGAGCAGTTCTTC; cdr3_aa: CASSVGLAGANEQFF
d_call: TRBD2; v_call: TRBV7-2; j_call: TRBJ2-3; clone_size: few; cdr3_nt: TGTGCCAGCAGCTCGGGACTAGCGTATACAGATACGCAGTATTTT; cdr3_aa: CASSSGLAYTDTQYF
d_call: NA; v_call: TRBV5-5; j_call: TRBJ2-3; clone_size: NA; cdr3_nt: TGTGCCAGCAGCTTGGAATGGAATGGGGCCACAGATACGCAGTATTTT; cdr3_aa: CASSLEWNGATDTQYF
d_call: NA; v_call: TRBV24-1; j_call: TRBJ2-1; clone_size: NA; cdr3_nt: TGTGCCACGTCGGACCCTCCCGGTGAGCAGTTCTTC; cdr3_aa: CATSDPPGEQFF
d_call: TRBD1; v_call: TRBV5-1; j_call: TRBJ2-5; clone_size: many; cdr3_nt: TGCGCCAGCAGCTCGGGACAGGGGTTAGAGACCCAGTACTTC; cdr3_aa: CASSSGQGLETQYF
d_call: NA; v_call: TRBV9; j_call: TRBJ1-6; clone_size: NA; cdr3_nt: TGTGCCAGCAGATTGGAGGATAATTCACCCCTCCACTTT; cdr3_aa: CASRLEDNSPLHF
d_call: NA; v_call: TRBV6-5; j_call: TRBJ1-1; clone_size: NA; cdr3_nt: TGTGCCAGCAGCCCCTACGGGGGGGACACTGAAGCTTTCTTT; cdr3_aa: CASSPYGGDTEAFF
d_call: NA; v_call: TRBV7-2; j_call: TRBJ2-3; clone_size: NA; cdr3_nt: TGTGCCAGCAGCTTATCGGTGGGGGACACAGATACGCAGTATTTT; cdr3_aa: CASSLSVGDTDTQYF
d_call: NA; v_call: TRBV5-1; j_call: TRBJ2-5; clone_size: NA; cdr3_nt: TGCGCCAGCAGGGTTGCCAGGCAAGAGACCCAGTACTTC; cdr3_aa: CASRVARQETQYF
d_call: TRBD2; v_call: TRBV5-1; j_call: TRBJ2-1; clone_size: few; cdr3_nt: TGCGCCAGCAGCCTGGGACTAGCGGGGGCGCTGAATGAGCAGTTCTTC; cdr3_aa: CASSLGLAGALNEQFF
d_call: NA; v_call: TRBV28; j_call: TRBJ1-5; clone_size: few; cdr3_nt: TGTGCCAGCGGCTCGGGATTTCTAAATCAGCCCCAGCATTTT; cdr3_aa: CASGSGFLNQPQHF
d_call: TRBD1; v_call: TRBV9; j_call: TRBJ2-3; clone_size: NA; cdr3_nt: TGTGCCAGCAGCGTAGTCGGGGGACAGGGGGCCGATACGCAGTATTTT; cdr3_aa: CASSVVGGQGADTQYF
d_call: NA; v_call: TRBV24-1; j_call: TRBJ2-1; clone_size: many; cdr3_nt: TGTGCCACCAGTGATTCGACTAGGGCCTACAATGAGCAGTTCTTC; cdr3_aa: CATSDSTRAYNEQFF
d_call: TRBD1; v_call: TRBV12-3/TRBV12-4; j_call: TRBJ1-1; clone_size: NA; cdr3_nt: TGTGCCAGCAGTTTCAGGGGGCGCAACACTGAAGCTTTCTTT; cdr3_aa: CASSFRGRNTEAFF
d_call: TRBD2; v_call: TRBV6-2/TRBV6-3; j_call: TRBJ2-3; clone_size: few; cdr3_nt: TGTGCCAGCAGCCGGACTAGCGGGGGATTCACAGATACGCAGTATTTT; cdr3_aa: CASSRTSGGFTDTQYF
d_call: TRBD1; v_call: TRBV28; j_call: TRBJ1-2; clone_size: NA; cdr3_nt: TGTGCCAGCAGTCTATATAGACAGGGCAGAGGCTACACCTTC; cdr3_aa: CASSLYRQGRGYTF
d_call: NA; v_call: TRBV9; j_call: TRBJ1-2; clone_size: few; cdr3_nt: TGTGCCAGCAGCGTAGGGGTTCAGACTGGCTACACCTTC; cdr3_aa: CASSVGVQTGYTF
d_call: NA; v_call: TRBV29-1; j_call: TRBJ2-3; clone_size: NA; cdr3_nt: TGCAGCGTATCAAGCACAGATACGCAGTATTTT; cdr3_aa: CSVSSTDTQYF
d_call: NA; v_call: TRBV12-3/TRBV12-4; j_call: TRBJ1-1; clone_size: NA; cdr3_nt: TGTGCCAGCAGTCGCCGTCCGAACACTGAAGCTTTCTTT; cdr3_aa: CASSRRPNTEAFF
d_call: TRBD1; v_call: TRBV24-1; j_call: TRBJ2-2; clone_size: few; cdr3_nt: TGTGCCACCAGTGAATCCGGGACAGGGCGTCCCGGGGAGCTGTTTTTT; cdr3_aa: CATSESGTGRPGELFF
d_call: NA; v_call: TRBV7-9; j_call: TRBJ2-2; clone_size: many; cdr3_nt: TGTGCCAGCAGCTTCCTACTTGCTGGAGGGGAGCTGTTTTTT; cdr3_aa: CASSFLLAGGELFF
d_call: NA; v_call: TRBV12-3/TRBV12-4; j_call: TRBJ1-1; clone_size: NA; cdr3_nt: TGTGCCAGCAGCCGGACAGAGAGCACTGAAGCTTTCTTT; cdr3_aa: CASSRTESTEAFF
d_call: TRBD1; v_call: TRBV7-9; j_call: TRBJ1-4; clone_size: NA; cdr3_nt: TGTGCCAGCAGCCAGGGGACAGGGCGTAATGAAAAACTGTTTTTT; cdr3_aa: CASSQGTGRNEKLFF
d_call: TRBD1; v_call: TRBV4-3; j_call: TRBJ1-2; clone_size: few; cdr3_nt: TGCGCCAGCAGCCGTTTACAGGGGTTTGACTATGGCTACACCTTC; cdr3_aa: CASSRLQGFDYGYTF
d_call: NA; v_call: TRBV2; j_call: TRBJ1-5; clone_size: NA; cdr3_nt: TGTGCCAGCAGTGGAGGTAATCAGCCCCAGCATTTT; cdr3_aa: CASSGGNQPQHF
d_call: NA; v_call: TRBV9; j_call: TRBJ2-3; clone_size: few; cdr3_nt: TGTGCCAGCAGCGTACGGGGAACAGATACGCAGTATTTT; cdr3_aa: CASSVRGTDTQYF
d_call: NA; v_call: TRBV7-2; j_call: TRBJ2-2; clone_size: NA; cdr3_nt: TGTGCCAGCAGCGCCCGGGGGACCGGGGAGCTGTTTTTT; cdr3_aa: CASSARGTGELFF
d_call: NA; v_call: TRBV7-9; j_call: TRBJ2-3; clone_size: few; cdr3_nt: TGTGCCAGCAGCTTAACCGGGGTCACAGATACGCAGTATTTT; cdr3_aa: CASSLTGVTDTQYF
d_call: TRBD1; v_call: TRBV5-1; j_call: TRBJ2-3; clone_size: NA; cdr3_nt: TGCGCCAGCAGTCGCGCCGGGACAGCTCGGGTCACAGATACGCAGTATTTT; cdr3_aa: CASSRAGTARVTDTQYF
d_call: TRBD2; v_call: TRBV5-1; j_call: TRBJ2-1; clone_size: NA; cdr3_nt: TGCGCCAGCAGCCTACGACTAGCGGGGGATAACGACAATGAGCAGTTCTTC; cdr3_aa: CASSLRLAGDNDNEQFF
d_call: NA; v_call: TRBV7-8; j_call: TRBJ1-1; clone_size: few; cdr3_nt: TGTGCCAGCAGCCCCGACAGGTTAGGCTTTGAAGCTTTCTTT; cdr3_aa: CASSPDRLGFEAFF
d_call: NA; v_call: TRBV28; j_call: TRBJ2-3; clone_size: few; cdr3_nt: TGTGCCAGCAGAGGGGTCCTCACAGATACGCAGTATTTT; cdr3_aa: CASRGVLTDTQYF
d_call: NA; v_call: TRBV15; j_call: TRBJ2-3; clone_size: NA; cdr3_nt: TGTGCCACCAGCGGTAACACAGATACGCAGTATTTT; cdr3_aa: CATSGNTDTQYF
d_call: TRBD2; v_call: TRBV7-2; j_call: TRBJ2-5; clone_size: NA; cdr3_nt: TGTGCCAGCAGCTTAGGGGGGGGTACGGAGACCCAGTACTTC; cdr3_aa: CASSLGGGTETQYF
d_call: NA; v_call: TRBV7-9; j_call: TRBJ1-1; clone_size: NA; cdr3_nt: TGTGCCAGCGGGTACAGGGCAGAAGACACTGAAGCTTTCTTT; cdr3_aa: CASGYRAEDTEAFF
d_call: TRBD2; v_call: TRBV3-1; j_call: TRBJ2-3; clone_size: few; cdr3_nt: TGCGAAGGCGGGGGAGACCTCACAGATACGCAGTATTTT; cdr3_aa: CEGGGDLTDTQYF
d_call: TRBD1; v_call: TRBV6-5; j_call: TRBJ1-6; clone_size: few; cdr3_nt: TGTGCCAGCAGTTACTCGGGGACAGGGAATTCACCCCTCCACTTT; cdr3_aa: CASSYSGTGNSPLHF
d_call: NA; v_call: TRBV4-3; j_call: TRBJ1-1; clone_size: many; cdr3_nt: TGCGCCAGCAGCTCTCTGGGGGGCACCACTGAAGCTTTCTTT; cdr3_aa: CASSSLGGTTEAFF
d_call: NA; v_call: TRBV20-1; j_call: TRBJ1-2; clone_size: few; cdr3_nt: TGCAGTGCCGAACAGGGTCCCAACTATGGCTACACCTTC; cdr3_aa: CSAEQGPNYGYTF
d_call: NA; v_call: TRBV4-3; j_call: TRBJ2-5; clone_size: NA; cdr3_nt: TGCGCCAGCAGCCAAGAAAAAACACGGGCCCAGTACTTC; cdr3_aa: CASSQEKTRAQYF
d_call: TRBD1; v_call: TRBV20-1; j_call: TRBJ1-1; clone_size: NA; cdr3_nt: TGCAGTGAGCTGGCACGGACAGGGGCTGAAGCTTTCTTT; cdr3_aa: CSELARTGAEAFF
d_call: NA; v_call: TRBV7-2; j_call: TRBJ2-5; clone_size: NA; cdr3_nt: TGTGCCAGCAGCTTAGGCCCGGCCTCCCAGTACTTC; cdr3_aa: CASSLGPASQYF